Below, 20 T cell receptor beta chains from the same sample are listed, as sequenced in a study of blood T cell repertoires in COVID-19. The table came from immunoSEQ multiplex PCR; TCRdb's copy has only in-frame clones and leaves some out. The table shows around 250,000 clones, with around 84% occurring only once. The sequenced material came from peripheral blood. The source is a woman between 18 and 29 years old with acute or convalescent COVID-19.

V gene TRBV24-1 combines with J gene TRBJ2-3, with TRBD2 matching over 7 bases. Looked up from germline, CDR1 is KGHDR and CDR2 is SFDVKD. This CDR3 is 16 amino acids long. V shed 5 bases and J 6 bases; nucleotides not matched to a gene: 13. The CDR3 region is CATSVRRGGRTDTQYF. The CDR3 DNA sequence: TGTGCCACCAGTGTCCGGAGGGGCGGGAGAACGGATACGCAGTATTTT.

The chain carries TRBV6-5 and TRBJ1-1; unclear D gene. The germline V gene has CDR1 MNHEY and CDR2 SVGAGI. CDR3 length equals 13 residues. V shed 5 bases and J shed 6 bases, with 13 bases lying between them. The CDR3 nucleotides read TGTGCCAGCAGTAACCCTCTGACACCTGAAGCTTTCTTT. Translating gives CASSNPLTPEAFF.

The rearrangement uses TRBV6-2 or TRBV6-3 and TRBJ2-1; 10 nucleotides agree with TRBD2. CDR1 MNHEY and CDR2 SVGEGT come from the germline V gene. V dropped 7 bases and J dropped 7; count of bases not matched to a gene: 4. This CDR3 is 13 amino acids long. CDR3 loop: CASIPSGRNEQFF. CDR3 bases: TGTGCCAGCATCCCTAGCGGGAGAAATGAGCAGTTCTTC.

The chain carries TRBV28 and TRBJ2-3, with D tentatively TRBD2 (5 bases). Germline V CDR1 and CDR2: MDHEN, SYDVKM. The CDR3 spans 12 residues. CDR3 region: CAVGLLADTQYF. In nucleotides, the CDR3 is TGTGCAGTCGGTCTACTAGCAGATACGCAGTATTTT. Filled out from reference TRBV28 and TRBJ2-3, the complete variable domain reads DVKVTQSSRYLVKRTGEKVFLECVQDMDHENMFWYRQDPGLGLRLIYFSYDVKMKEKGDIPEGYSVSREKKERFSLILESASTNQTSMYLCAVGLLADTQYFGPGTRLTVL.

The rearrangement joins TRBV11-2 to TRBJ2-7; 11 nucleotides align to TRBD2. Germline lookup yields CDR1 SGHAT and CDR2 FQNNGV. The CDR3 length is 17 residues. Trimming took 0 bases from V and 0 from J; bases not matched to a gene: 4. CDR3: CASSLDLSGRASYEQYF. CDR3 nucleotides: TGTGCCAGCAGCTTAGACCTTAGCGGGAGGGCCTCCTACGAGCAGTACTTC.

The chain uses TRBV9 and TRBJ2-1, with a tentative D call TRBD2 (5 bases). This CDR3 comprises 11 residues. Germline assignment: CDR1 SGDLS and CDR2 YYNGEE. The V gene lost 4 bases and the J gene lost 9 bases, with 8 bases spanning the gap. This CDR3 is CASSTEGEQFF. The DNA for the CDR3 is TGTGCCAGCAGCACCGAGGGTGAGCAGTTCTTC.

The CDR3 DNA is TGTGCCAGCAGCTTAGCGTCTAGCGGGATGTACGAGCAGTACTTC. Its protein is CASSLASSGMYEQYF. The rearrangement uses TRBV11-2 and TRBJ2-7; 9 nucleotides align to TRBD2. In germline, CDR1 is SGHAT, CDR2 FQNNGV. V lost 1 base to trimming and J lost 4 bases; unmatched junction nucleotides: 5. The CDR3 sequence is 15 residues long.

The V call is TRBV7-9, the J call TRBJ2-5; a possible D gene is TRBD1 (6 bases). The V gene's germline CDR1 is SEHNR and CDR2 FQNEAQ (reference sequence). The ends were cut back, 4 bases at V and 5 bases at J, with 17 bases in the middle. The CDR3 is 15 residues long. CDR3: CASSSAGPGEETQYF. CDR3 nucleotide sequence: TGTGCCAGCAGCTCGGCGGGCCCAGGGGAGGAGACCCAGTACTTC.

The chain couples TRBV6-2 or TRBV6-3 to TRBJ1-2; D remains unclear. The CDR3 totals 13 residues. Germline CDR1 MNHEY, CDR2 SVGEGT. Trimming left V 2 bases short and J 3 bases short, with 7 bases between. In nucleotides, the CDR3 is TGTGCCAGCAGTTACCCGGGTGACTATGGCTACACCTTC. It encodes CASSYPGDYGYTF.

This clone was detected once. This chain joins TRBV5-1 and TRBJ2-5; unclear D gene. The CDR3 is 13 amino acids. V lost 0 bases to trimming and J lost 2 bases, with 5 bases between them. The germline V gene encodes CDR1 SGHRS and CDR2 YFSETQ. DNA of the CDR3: TGCGCCAGCAGCTTGGACAGACAAGAGACCCAGTACTTC. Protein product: CASSLDRQETQYF.

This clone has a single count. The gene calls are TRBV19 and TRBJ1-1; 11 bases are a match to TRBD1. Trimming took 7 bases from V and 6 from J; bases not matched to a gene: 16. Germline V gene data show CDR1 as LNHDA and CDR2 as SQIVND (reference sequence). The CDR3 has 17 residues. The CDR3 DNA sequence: TGTGCCAGTAATTCCCTCGGACAGGGGGCTGGTGTCGCTGAAGCTTTCTTT. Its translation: CASNSLGQGAGVAEAFF.

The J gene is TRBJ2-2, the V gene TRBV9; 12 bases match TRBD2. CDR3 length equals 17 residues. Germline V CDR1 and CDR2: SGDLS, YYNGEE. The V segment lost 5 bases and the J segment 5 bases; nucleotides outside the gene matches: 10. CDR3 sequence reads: CASRAGLAGSGTGELFF. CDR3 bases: TGTGCCAGCAGAGCCGGACTAGCGGGGAGCGGGACCGGGGAGCTGTTTTTT.

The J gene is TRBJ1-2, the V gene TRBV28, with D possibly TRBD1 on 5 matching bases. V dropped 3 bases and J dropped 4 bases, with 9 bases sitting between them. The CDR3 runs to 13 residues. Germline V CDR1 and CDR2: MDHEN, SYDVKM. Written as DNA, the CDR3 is TGTGCCAGCAGTTTGACAAGGGGCTATGGCTACACCTTC. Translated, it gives CASSLTRGYGYTF.

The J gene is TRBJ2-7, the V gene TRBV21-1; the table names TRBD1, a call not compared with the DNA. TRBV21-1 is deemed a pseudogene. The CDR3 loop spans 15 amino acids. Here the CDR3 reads CASSRRKGHYYEQYF. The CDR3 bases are TGTGCCAGCAGCAGACGAAAGGGGCACTACTACGAGCAGTACTTC.

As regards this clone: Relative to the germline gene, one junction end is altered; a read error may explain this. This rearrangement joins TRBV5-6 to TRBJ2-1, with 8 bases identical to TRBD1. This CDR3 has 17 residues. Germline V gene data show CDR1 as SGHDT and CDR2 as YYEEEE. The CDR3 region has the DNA TGTGCCAGCAGCTTGGGACAGGGGCGACTCTCCAACAATGAGCAGTTCTTC. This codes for CASSLGQGRLSNNEQFF. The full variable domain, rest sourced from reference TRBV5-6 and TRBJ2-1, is DAGVTQSPTHLIKTRGQQVTLRCSPKSGHDTVSWYQQALGQGPQFIFQYYEEEERQRGNFPDRFSGHQFPNYSSELNVNALLLGDSALYLCASSLGQGRLSNNEQFFGPGTRLTVL.

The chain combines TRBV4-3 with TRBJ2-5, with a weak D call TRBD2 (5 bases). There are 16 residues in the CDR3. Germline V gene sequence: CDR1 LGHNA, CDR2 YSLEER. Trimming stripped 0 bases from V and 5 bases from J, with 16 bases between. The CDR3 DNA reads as TGCGCCAGCAGCCAAGACCCTAGCTGGAAACGGGAGACCCAGTACTTC. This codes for CASSQDPSWKRETQYF.

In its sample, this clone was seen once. DNA of the CDR3: TGTGCCAGCAGCCAGGGGGCTGGAGGCTACACCTTC. Translated, it gives CASSQGAGGYTF. The chain couples TRBV6-5 to TRBJ1-2; TRBD1 matches 8 bases. This CDR3 is 12 amino acids long. Germline CDR1 is MNHEY and CDR2 is SVGAGI. J was trimmed by 8 bases and V by 6 bases; bases with no gene match: 5.

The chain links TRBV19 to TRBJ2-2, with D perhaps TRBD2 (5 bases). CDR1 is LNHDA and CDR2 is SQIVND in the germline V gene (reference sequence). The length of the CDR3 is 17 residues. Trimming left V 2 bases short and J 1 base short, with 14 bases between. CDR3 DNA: TGTGCCAGTAGTATACCCCTCCAAAGCGGGAACACCGGGGAGCTGTTTTTT. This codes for CASSIPLQSGNTGELFF.

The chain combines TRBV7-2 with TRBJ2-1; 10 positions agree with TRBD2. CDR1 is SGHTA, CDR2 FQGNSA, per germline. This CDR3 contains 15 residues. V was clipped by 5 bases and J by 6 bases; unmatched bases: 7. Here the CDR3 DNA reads TGTGCCAGCAGCCAGCCCCTAGCGGGAGTCAATGAGCAGTTCTTC. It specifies CASSQPLAGVNEQFF.

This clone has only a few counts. For the CDR3, the DNA is TGTGCCACCAGCAGAGGGCAGGTCGGGACTCGTTCAGATACGCAGTATTTT. It encodes CATSRGQVGTRSDTQYF. The chain is built from TRBV15 and TRBJ2-3; D is perhaps TRBD2 (6 bases). Trimming left V 1 base short and J 4 bases short, with 18 bases between. This CDR3 contains 17 residues. Germline V CDR1 and CDR2: LNHNV, YYDKDF (reference sequence).